This TCR beta chain was obtained from a study of PD-1 blockade in classical Hodgkin lymphoma. Findings of the study overall: It was CD4+ TCR diversity, not CD8+, that rose significantly by C4D1. Baseline diversity was lower in partial responders and progressors than complete responders.

Time point given: cycle 4 day 1 (C4D1), after five to seven weeks of nivolumab. Relapse after autologous stem cell transplantation occurred in every patient, and brentuximab vedotin exposure varied. Notes on this clone: Its target is not known.

V lost 7 bases, J lost 3 bases, and 11 bases stayed unmatched. The length of the CDR3 is 15 residues. Germline CDR1 reads SGHAT; CDR2 reads FQDESV (reference sequence). Some clones are missing from TCRdb's copy, which holds only in-frame ones; the method was immunoSEQ multiplex PCR. Among 45,000 to 60,000 clones listed, 80% were seen once. The gene calls are TRBV11-1 and TRBJ1-1, with 7 bases fitting TRBD1. The source is a human donor with classical Hodgkin lymphoma. The sample in question was peripheral blood mononuclear cells (PBMCs), obtained before the fourth cycle of nivolumab. The CDR3 region has the DNA TGTGCCAGCACTTCCAGGGGGACAAGGGACACTGAAGCTTTCTTT. As protein: CASTSRGTRDTEAFF.